These 9 T cell receptor beta chains were sequenced from one sample in a study of cytomegalovirus exposure and HLA in healthy donors. 60 Vbeta and 13 Jbeta primers were used in PCR. The method was immunoSEQ multiplex PCR; TCRdb's version includes in-frame clones alone and lacks a portion of them. This repertoire includes some 83,000 clones. Sequencing used PBMCs. Receptors originate from a woman aged 25 to 39 in good health and CMV-seronegative.

This chain connects TRBV7-6 to TRBJ2-5; maybe TRBD1 (5 bases). The CDR3 length is 15 residues. Trimming took 5 bases from V and 5 from J, leaving 18 bases between them. Per the germline V gene, CDR1 is SGHVS and CDR2 is FNYEAQ. The CDR3 nucleotides are TGTGCCAGCAGCACACTACAGGCCCAAGGGGAGACCCAGTACTTC. Protein: CASSTLQAQGETQYF.

The chain links TRBV19 to TRBJ2-2, with D perhaps TRBD2 (6 bases). Germline V gives CDR1 LNHDA, CDR2 SQIVND (reference sequence). CDR3 size: 16 residues. Trimming cost V 5 bases and J 3 bases, with 16 bases left between them. This chain's CDR3 is CASSLTTSFDTGELFF. The CDR3 nucleotides are TGTGCCAGTAGTCTAACCACTAGCTTCGACACCGGGGAGCTGTTTTTT.

V and J are TRBV6-6 and TRBJ2-7; 8 bases match TRBD2. Germline V CDR1 and CDR2: MNHNY, SVGAGI (reference sequence). The CDR3 loop spans 14 amino acids. The V and J ends lost 2 bases and 5 bases, in that order; junction bases with no gene match: 5. CDR3 DNA sequence: TGTGCCAGCAGTTACGCCGGGGGGGTTGACGAGCAGTACTTC. This codes for CASSYAGGVDEQYF.

The genes are TRBV27 and TRBJ1-2; 10 bases match TRBD1. The CDR3 has 15 amino acids. V lost 5 bases to trimming and J lost 2 bases; unmatched junction nucleotides: 5. Germline assignment: CDR1 MNHEY and CDR2 SMNVEV (reference sequence). CDR3 protein: CASSLRTGGNYGYTF. The CDR3, as DNA: TGTGCCAGCAGTCTAAGGACAGGGGGGAACTATGGCTACACCTTC.

The chain links TRBV5-1 to TRBJ2-1; 10 bases agree with TRBD2. V shed 1 base and J 9 bases; nucleotides not matched to a gene: 13. CDR3 length equals 17 residues. Germline V gene sequence: CDR1 SGHRS, CDR2 YFSETQ. The CDR3 is CASSLWVLAGEGSEQFF. The CDR3 DNA is TGCGCCAGCAGCTTGTGGGTCCTAGCGGGAGAAGGGAGTGAGCAGTTCTTC.

V gene TRBV30 combines with J gene TRBJ1-6; D gene ambiguous. V was shortened by 4 bases and J by 8 bases, with 12 bases between the two germline ends. CDR3 length equals 13 residues. In germline, CDR1 is GTSNPN, CDR2 SVGIG (reference sequence). This CDR3 is CAWTPRTDSPLHF. The CDR3 coding sequence is TGTGCCTGGACACCTCGAACGGATTCACCCCTCCACTTT.

The chain joins TRBV19 to TRBJ2-7; 9 bases are a match to TRBD1. Germline-derived CDR1 and CDR2 are LNHDA and SQIVND (reference sequence). V lost 4 bases, J lost 2 bases, and 6 bases stayed unmatched. There are 15 residues in the CDR3. CDR3 in DNA: TGTGCCAGTAGTAGAACGACAGGGGGAACCTACGAGCAGTACTTC. This encodes CASSRTTGGTYEQYF. The full variable domain, its missing parts supplied by reference TRBV19 and TRBJ2-7, is DGGITQSPKYLFRKEGQNVTLSCEQNLNHDAMYWYRQDPGQGLRLIYYSQIVNDFQKGDIAEGYSVSREKKESFPLTVTSAQKNPTAFYLCASSRTTGGTYEQYFGPGTRLTVT.

V gene TRBV13 combines with J gene TRBJ2-1, with a possible D match to TRBD1 (5 bases). The CDR3 covers 18 residues. The germline V and J ends were trimmed by 1 base and 7 bases, with 23 bases remaining between them. Germline V gene data show CDR1 as PRHDT and CDR2 as FYEKMQ (reference sequence). CDR3 residues: CASSLEGKGMGHRNEQFF. The CDR3 DNA reads TGTGCCAGCAGCTTAGAGGGGAAGGGGATGGGCCATAGGAATGAGCAGTTCTTC.

The chain carries TRBV30 and TRBJ2-2; TRBD2 might be the D (6 bases). Germline V gene data show CDR1 as GTSNPN and CDR2 as SVGIG (reference sequence). The V end lost 0 bases, the J end lost 5 bases, and 7 bases lay between the germline ends. The CDR3 spans 13 residues. The CDR3 loop reads CAWSVRETGELFF. The CDR3, as DNA: TGTGCCTGGAGTGTACGGGAGACCGGGGAGCTGTTTTTT.